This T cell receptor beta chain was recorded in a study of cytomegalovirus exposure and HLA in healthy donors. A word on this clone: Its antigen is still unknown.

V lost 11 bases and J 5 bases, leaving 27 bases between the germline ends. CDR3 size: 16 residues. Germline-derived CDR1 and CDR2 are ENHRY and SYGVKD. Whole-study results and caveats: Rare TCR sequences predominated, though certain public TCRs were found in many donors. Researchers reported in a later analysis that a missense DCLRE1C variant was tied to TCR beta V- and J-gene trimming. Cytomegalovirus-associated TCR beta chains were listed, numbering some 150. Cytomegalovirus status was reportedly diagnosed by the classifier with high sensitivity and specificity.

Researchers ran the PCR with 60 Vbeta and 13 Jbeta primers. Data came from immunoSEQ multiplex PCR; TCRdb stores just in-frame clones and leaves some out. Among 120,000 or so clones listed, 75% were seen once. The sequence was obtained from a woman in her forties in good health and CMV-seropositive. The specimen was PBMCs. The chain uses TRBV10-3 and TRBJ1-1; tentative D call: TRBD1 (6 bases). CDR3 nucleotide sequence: TGTGCCGCCGCTCCAGGGGACCACCCTTTTTTTACTGAAGCTTTCTTT. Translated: CAAAPGDHPFFTEAFF.